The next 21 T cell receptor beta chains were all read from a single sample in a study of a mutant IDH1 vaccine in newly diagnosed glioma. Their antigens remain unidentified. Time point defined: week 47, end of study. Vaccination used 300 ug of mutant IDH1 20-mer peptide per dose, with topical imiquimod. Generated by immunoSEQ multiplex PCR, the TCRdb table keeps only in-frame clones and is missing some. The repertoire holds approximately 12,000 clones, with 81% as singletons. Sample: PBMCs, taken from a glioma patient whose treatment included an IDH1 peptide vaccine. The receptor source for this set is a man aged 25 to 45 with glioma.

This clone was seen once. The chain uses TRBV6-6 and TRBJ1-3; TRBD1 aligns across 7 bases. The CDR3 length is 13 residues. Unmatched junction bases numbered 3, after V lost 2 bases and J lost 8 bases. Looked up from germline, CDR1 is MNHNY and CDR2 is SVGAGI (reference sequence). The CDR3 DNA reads TGTGCCAGCAGTTACAGACAGGGAGACACCATATATTTT. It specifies CASSYRQGDTIYF.

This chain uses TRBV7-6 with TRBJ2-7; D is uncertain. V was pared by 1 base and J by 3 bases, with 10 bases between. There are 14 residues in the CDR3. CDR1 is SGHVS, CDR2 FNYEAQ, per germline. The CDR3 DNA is TGTGCCAGCAGCTTAGATGGCAGTCTCTACGAGCAGTACTTC. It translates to CASSLDGSLYEQYF. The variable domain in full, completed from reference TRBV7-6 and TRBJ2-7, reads GAGVSQSPRYKVTKRGQDVALRCDPISGHVSLYWYRQALGQGPEFLTYFNYEAQQDKSGLPNDRFSAERPEGSISTLTIQRTEQRDSAMYRCASSLDGSLYEQYFGPGTRLTVT.

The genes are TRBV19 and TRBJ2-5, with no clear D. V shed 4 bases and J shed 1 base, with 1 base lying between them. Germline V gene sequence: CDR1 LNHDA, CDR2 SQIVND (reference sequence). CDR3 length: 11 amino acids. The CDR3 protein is CASSTQETQYF. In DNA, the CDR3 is TGTGCCAGTAGTACCCAAGAGACCCAGTACTTC.

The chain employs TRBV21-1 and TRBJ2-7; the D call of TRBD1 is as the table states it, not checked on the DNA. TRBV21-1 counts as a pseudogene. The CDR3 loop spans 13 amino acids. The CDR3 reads CASKGQTNYEQYF. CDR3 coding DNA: TGTGCCAGCAAGGGACAAACTAACTACGAGCAGTACTTC.

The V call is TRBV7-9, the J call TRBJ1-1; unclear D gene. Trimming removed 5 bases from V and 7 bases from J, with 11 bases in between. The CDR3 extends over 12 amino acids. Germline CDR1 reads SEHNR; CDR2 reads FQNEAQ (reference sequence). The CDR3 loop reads CASSPTRVEAFF. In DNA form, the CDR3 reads TGTGCCAGCAGCCCTACAAGGGTTGAAGCTTTCTTT.

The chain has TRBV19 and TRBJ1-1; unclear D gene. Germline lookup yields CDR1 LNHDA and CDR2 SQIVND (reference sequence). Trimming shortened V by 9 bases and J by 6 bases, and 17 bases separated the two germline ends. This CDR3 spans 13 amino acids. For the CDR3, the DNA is TGTGCCAGCTCTTTTGGCGGCCCCGCTGAAGCTTTCTTT. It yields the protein CASSFGGPAEAFF.

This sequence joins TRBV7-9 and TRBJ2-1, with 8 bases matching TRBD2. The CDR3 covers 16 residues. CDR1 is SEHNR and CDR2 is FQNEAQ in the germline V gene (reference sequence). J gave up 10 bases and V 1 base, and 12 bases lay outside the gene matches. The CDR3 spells CASSLGTGRAMPEQFF. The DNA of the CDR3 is TGTGCCAGCAGCTTAGGAACCGGGAGGGCCATGCCCGAGCAGTTCTTC.

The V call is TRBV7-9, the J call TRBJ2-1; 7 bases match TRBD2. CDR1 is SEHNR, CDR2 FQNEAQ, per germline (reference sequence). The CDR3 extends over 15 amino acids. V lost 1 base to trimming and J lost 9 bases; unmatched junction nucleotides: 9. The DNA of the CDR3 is TGTGCCAGCAGCTTAGGAACGGGAGGTTTCAGTGAGCAGTTCTTC. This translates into CASSLGTGGFSEQFF. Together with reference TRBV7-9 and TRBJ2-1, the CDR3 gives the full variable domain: DTGVSQNPRHKITKRGQNVTFRCDPISEHNRLYWYRQTLGQGPEFLTYFQNEAQLEKSRLLSDRFSAERPKGSFSTLEIQRTEQGDSAMYLCASSLGTGGFSEQFFGPGTRLTVL.

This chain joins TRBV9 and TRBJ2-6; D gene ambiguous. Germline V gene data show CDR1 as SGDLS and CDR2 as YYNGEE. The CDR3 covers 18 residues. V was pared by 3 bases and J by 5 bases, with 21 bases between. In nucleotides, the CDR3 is TGTGCCAGCAGCGCGATGGCAGCCACCGCGTACCGGGCCAACGTCCTGACTTTC. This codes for CASSAMAATAYRANVLTF. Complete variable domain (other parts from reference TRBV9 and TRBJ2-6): DSGVTQTPKHLITATGQRVTLRCSPRSGDLSVYWYQQSLDQGLQFLIQYYNGEERAKGNILERFSAQQFPDLHSELNLSSLELGDSALYFCASSAMAATAYRANVLTFGAGSRLTVL.

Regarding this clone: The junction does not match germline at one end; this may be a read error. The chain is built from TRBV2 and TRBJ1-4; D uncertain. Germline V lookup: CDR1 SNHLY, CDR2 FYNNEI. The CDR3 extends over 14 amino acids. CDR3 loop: CVSSVADGNEKLFF. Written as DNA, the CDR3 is TGTGTCAGCAGTGTTGCGGACGGTAATGAAAAACTGTTTTTT.

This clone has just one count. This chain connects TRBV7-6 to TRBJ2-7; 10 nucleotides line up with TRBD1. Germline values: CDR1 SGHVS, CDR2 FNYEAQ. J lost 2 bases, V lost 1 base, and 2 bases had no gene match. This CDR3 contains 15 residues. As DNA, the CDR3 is TGTGCCAGCAGCTTAGGGGACAGGGGACCCTACGAGCAGTACTTC. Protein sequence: CASSLGDRGPYEQYF.

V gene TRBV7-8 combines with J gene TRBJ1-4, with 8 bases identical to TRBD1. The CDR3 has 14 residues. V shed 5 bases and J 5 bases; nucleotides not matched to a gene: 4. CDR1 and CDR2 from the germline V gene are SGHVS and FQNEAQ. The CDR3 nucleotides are TGTGCCAGCAGCCCGGACAGGGCGAATGAAAAACTGTTTTTT. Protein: CASSPDRANEKLFF.

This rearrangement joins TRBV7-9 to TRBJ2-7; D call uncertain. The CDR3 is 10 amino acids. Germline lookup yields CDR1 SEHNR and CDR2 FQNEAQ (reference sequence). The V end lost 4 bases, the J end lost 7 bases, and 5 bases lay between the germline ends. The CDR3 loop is CASSSSEQYF. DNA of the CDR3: TGTGCCAGCAGCTCCTCTGAGCAGTACTTC.

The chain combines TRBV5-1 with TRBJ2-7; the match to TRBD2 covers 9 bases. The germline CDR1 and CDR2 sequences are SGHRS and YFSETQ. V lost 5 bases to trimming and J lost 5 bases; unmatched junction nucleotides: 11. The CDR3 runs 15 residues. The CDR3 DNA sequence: TGCGCCAGCAGTTTGATGGCTAGCGGGACAAACGAGCAGTACTTC. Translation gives CASSLMASGTNEQYF. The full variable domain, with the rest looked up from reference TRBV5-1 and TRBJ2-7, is KAGVTQTPRYLIKTRGQQVTLSCSPISGHRSVSWYQQTPGQGLQFLFEYFSETQRNKGNFPGRFSGRQFSNSRSEMNVSTLELGDSALYLCASSLMASGTNEQYFGPGTRLTVT.

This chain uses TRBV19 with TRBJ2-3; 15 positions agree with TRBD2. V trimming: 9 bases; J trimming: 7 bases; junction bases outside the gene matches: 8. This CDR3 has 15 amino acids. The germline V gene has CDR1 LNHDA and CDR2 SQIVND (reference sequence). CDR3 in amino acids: CASKIGTSGRYTQYF. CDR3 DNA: TGTGCCAGCAAAATCGGGACTAGCGGGAGGTATACGCAGTATTTT.

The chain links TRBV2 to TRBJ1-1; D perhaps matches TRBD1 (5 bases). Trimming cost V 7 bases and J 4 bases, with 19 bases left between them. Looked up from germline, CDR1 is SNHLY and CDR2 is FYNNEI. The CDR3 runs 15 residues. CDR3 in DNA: TGTGCCAGCATCTCACTCCAGGGCGAGCTCACTGAAGCTTTCTTT. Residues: CASISLQGELTEAFF.

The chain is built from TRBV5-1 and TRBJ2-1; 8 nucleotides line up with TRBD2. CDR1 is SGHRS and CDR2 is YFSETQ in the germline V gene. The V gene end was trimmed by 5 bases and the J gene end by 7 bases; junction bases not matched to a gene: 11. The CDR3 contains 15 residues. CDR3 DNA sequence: TGCGCCAGCAGTGGACTGGGACTAGGGGTAAATGAGCAGTTCTTC. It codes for CASSGLGLGVNEQFF. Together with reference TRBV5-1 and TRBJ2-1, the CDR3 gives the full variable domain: KAGVTQTPRYLIKTRGQQVTLSCSPISGHRSVSWYQQTPGQGLQFLFEYFSETQRNKGNFPGRFSGRQFSNSRSEMNVSTLELGDSALYLCASSGLGLGVNEQFFGPGTRLTVL.

CDR3 nucleotides: TGTGCCAGCACAACCTCTGGGGCCAACGTCCTGACTTTC. Translated: CASTTSGANVLTF. The chain combines TRBV6-1 with TRBJ2-6; D is ambiguous. There are 13 residues in the CDR3. V lost 7 bases and J lost 0, with 4 bases in between. Germline CDR1 and CDR2: MNHNS and SASEGT.

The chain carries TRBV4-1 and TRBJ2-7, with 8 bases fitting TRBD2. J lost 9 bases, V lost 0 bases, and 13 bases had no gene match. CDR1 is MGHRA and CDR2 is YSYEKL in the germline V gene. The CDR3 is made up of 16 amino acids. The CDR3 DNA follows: TGCGCCAGCAGCCAAGAGAAGGCAGGAGCGGGAGAAGGGCAGTACTTC. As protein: CASSQEKAGAGEGQYF.

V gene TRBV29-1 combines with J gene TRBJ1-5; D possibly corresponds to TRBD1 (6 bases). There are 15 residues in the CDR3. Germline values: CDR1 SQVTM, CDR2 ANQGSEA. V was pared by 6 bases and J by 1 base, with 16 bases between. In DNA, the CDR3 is TGCAGCGTCGCACGGGACAACCTGAGCAATCAGCCCCAGCATTTT. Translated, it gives CSVARDNLSNQPQHF. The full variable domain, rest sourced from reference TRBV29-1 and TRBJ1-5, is SAVISQKPSRDICQRGTSLTIQCQVDSQVTMMFWYRQQPGQSLTLIATANQGSEATYESGFVIDKFPISRPNLTFSTLTVSNMSPEDSSIYLCSVARDNLSNQPQHFGDGTRLSIL.

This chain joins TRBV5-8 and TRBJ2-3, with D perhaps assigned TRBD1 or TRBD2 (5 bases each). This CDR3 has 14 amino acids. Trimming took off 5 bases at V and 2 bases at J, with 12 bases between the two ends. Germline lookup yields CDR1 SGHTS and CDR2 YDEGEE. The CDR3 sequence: CASSPWGSTDTQYF. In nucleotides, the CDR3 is TGTGCCAGCAGTCCCTGGGGGTCCACAGATACGCAGTATTTT.